The clone carrying this TCR beta chain has just a few counts. The target antigen is unknown. Both CD4+ and CD8+ cells were separated through positive magnetic bead selection, and their purity was verified using flow cytometry. This specimen comes from a study of somatic mutations in cytotoxic T cells in rheumatoid arthritis. About the research overall: Flow cytometric sorting isolated some V beta antibody-stained T-cell populations at nearly 100% purity, and among them were V beta1+ cells that underwent TCRB sequencing.

Study-level results: There were about an eighth of the roughly 60 patients in whom the largest CD8+ clone exceeded 20% of CD8+ cells.

Losses at the gene ends were 5 bases for V and 4 bases for J; bases not matched to a gene: 12. Germline loops: CDR1 SEHNR, CDR2 FQNEAQ (reference sequence). CDR3 length: 17 residues. Generated by immunoSEQ multiplex PCR, the TCRdb table keeps only in-frame clones and is missing some. The sample carries about 7,000 clones, about 82% recorded once. Sequenced material: CD8+ T cells sorted from blood. The clonotype comes from an adult with rheumatoid arthritis. The gene calls are TRBV7-9 and TRBJ2-5, with 11 bases identical to TRBD2. Here the CDR3 reads CASSPAQAGTSGETQYF. The CDR3 DNA reads as TGTGCCAGCAGCCCTGCACAGGCCGGGACTAGCGGAGAGACCCAGTACTTC.